This T cell receptor (beta chain) is from a study of molecular identifiers for immune sequencing clone quantification. A single record per CDR3 protein comes from TCRdb applying MiXCR to the PCR reads. Of about 510,000 distinct CDR3 sequences listed, around a fifth are singletons. The CDR3 has 14 residues. V shed 3 bases and J shed 8 bases, with 14 bases lying between them. From germline, CDR1 is LGHNA and CDR2 YSLEER. Study-level points and caveats: Highly expanded clone sizes could be underestimated by identical TCR molecules that share a barcode. Spiked Jurkat TCR RNA from one cell was reportedly detectable among roughly 910,000 naive cells.

This clonotype was seen only a few times. The target antigen is unknown. The sequence was obtained from a human donor in good health. Some libraries in this study had Jurkat cell RNA spiked in. The sample comprised naive CD8+ T cells from blood, with Jurkat cell RNA spiked in. The subset was: FACS-sorted CD8+CD4-CCR7+CD45RA+ naive T cells. This chain uses TRBV4-3 with TRBJ2-1; D not certain. The CDR3 sequence is CASSQSRAIDEQFF. The CDR3 bases are TGCGCCAGCAGCCAGTCGCGAGCGATCGATGAGCAGTTCTTC.